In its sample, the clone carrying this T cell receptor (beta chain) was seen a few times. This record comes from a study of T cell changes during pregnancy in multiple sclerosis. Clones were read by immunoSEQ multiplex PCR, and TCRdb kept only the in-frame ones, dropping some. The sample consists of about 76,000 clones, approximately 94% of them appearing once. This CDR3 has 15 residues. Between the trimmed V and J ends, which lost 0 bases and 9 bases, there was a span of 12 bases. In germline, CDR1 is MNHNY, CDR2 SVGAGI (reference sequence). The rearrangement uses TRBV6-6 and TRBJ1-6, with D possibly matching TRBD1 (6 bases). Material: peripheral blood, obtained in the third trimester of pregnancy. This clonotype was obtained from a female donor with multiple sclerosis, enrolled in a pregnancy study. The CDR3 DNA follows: TGTGCCAGCAGTTACTCGGACAGTCCAAGTTCACCCCTCCACTTT. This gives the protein CASSYSDSPSSPLHF.